This T cell receptor beta chain was recovered during a study of T cell responses to AZD1222 COVID-19 vaccine. V was shortened by 1 base and J by 3 bases, with 13 bases between the two germline ends. The CDR3 is 16 residues long. The germline CDR1 and CDR2 sequences are SEHNR and FQNEAQ (reference sequence). TCRdb's copy holds only in-frame clones and misses some; the assay was immunoSEQ multiplex PCR. This sample has some 200,000 clones, with roughly 94% found just once. The chain recombines TRBV7-9 with TRBJ1-5, with D unclear. The sequence was obtained from an adult who received the MenACWY meningococcal vaccine as a control. The material was peripheral blood, obtained 28 days after the second dose of the MenACWY control vaccine. CDR3 residues: CASSLGLRGNNQPQHF. DNA of the CDR3: TGTGCCAGCAGCTTAGGGTTACGAGGGAACAATCAGCCCCAGCATTTT.